Shown below are 13 T cell receptor beta chains from a single sample sequenced in a study of low-dose radiotherapy and immunotherapy resistance in tumors. Primers used for first-strand cDNA, a TRAV- and TRBV-specific set, covered both alpha and beta chains. The authors amplified TCRs for about 18 PCR cycles with a constant-region primer and a V-primer adapter. TCRdb used MiXCR to reprocess the reads, holding one entry per CDR3 protein. The data show 60,000 or so distinct CDR3 sequences, approximately 22% seen once. Time point denoted: after trial treatment. The treatment here: LDRT plus nivolumab, ipilimumab, low-dose cyclophosphamide and aspirin (RACIN trial). Specimen: PBMCs, collected after low-dose radiotherapy plus immunotherapy. Receptor source: a male donor with prostate cancer.

In its sample, this clonotype was seen many times. The chain is built from TRBV3-1 and TRBJ1-4; TRBD1 is a possible D gene (5 bases). The CDR3 runs to 13 residues. The germline V and J ends were trimmed by 3 bases and 4 bases, with 6 bases remaining between them. Germline V gene data show CDR1 as LGHDT and CDR2 as YNNKEL (reference sequence). The CDR3 spells CASSHQGNEKLFF. CDR3 sequence (DNA): TGTGCCAGCAGCCACCAGGGTAATGAAAAACTGTTTTTT.

This clonotype was found many times. This chain uses TRBV5-1 with TRBJ2-4; D possibly corresponds to TRBD2 (6 bases). Germline-derived CDR1 and CDR2 are SGHRS and YFSETQ. The CDR3 has 13 residues. Trimming pared 2 bases from V and 9 bases from J, leaving 12 bases between. This CDR3 reads CASSLGPEGIQYF. The CDR3 DNA follows: TGCGCCAGCAGCTTAGGTCCGGAGGGCATTCAGTACTTC.

This clonotype showed up many times. The gene calls are TRBV6-4 and TRBJ2-1; possible D gene TRBD1, 6 bases. CDR1 is MRHNA, CDR2 SNTAGT, per germline. With 5 bases removed from V and 5 bases from J, the gap between germline ends came to 10 bases. This CDR3 comprises 13 residues. The CDR3 DNA follows: TGTGCCAGCAGTCTGACAGGTAACAATGAGCAGTTCTTC. This sequence encodes CASSLTGNNEQFF.

With regard to this clonotype: Since a far larger clone is one base different, this is likely a read error. The J gene is TRBJ2-7, the V gene TRBV4-1; 9 nucleotides align to TRBD2. Germline CDR1 and CDR2: MGHRA and YSYEKL. CDR3 length: 16 residues. Trimming cost V 1 base and J 7 bases; bases outside gene matches: 11. CDR3 bases: TGCGCCAGCAGCCAAGTCGCAGCGGGAGGTCGAGATGAGCAGTACTTC. Its translation is CASSQVAAGGRDEQYF.

This clonotype was observed at least ten times. V gene TRBV5-6 combines with J gene TRBJ2-1; D ambiguous. From germline, CDR1 is SGHDT and CDR2 YYEEEE. CDR3 length: 14 amino acids. The V end was cut by 5 bases, the J end by 8 bases, with 17 bases between. The CDR3 loop is CASRPGLWTDEQFF. The DNA of the CDR3 is TGTGCCAGCAGGCCGGGCCTTTGGACGGATGAGCAGTTCTTC.

In its sample, this clonotype was seen many times. The chain combines TRBV12-3 or TRBV12-4 with TRBJ2-7; 9 bases match TRBD1. The CDR3 is 13 residues long. With 5 bases clipped from V and 9 bases from J, the junction kept 8 bases outside the gene matches. The CDR3 DNA follows: TGTGCCAGCAGTCCGGGACAGGGCGTCAGGCAGTACTTC. Residues: CASSPGQGVRQYF.

As concerns this clonotype: This likely reflects a read error, since a far larger clone is one base away. V and J are TRBV29-1 and TRBJ2-1; no reliable D call. CDR3 length: 13 residues. V was trimmed by 1 base and J by 10 bases, leaving 14 bases between them. Germline CDR1 SQVTM, CDR2 ANQGSEA. CDR3 DNA sequence: TGCAGCGTTGAAGTGATGCGGCTCGGCGAGCAGTTCTTC. Its protein is CSVEVMRLGEQFF.

This clonotype was counted at least ten times. This chain connects TRBV10-3 to TRBJ1-1; D gene ambiguous. V was cut by 2 bases and J by 11 bases, with 15 bases left in between. Germline CDR1 is ENHRY and CDR2 is SYGVKD. The CDR3 is made up of 13 amino acids. The CDR3: CAISERGGREAFF. Written as DNA, the CDR3 is TGTGCCATCAGTGAGCGTGGTGGAAGAGAGGCTTTCTTT.

This clonotype was counted between two and nine times. This may come from a read error, since a much larger clone is one base off. The conserved final phenylalanine or tryptophan is absent from the CDR3, which likely points to a read error. The chain joins TRBV7-9 to TRBJ2-2; the D is unclear. Trimming pared 1 base from V and 4 bases from J, leaving 4 bases between. CDR3 length: 13 amino acids. Germline CDR1 reads SEHNR; CDR2 reads FQNEAQ (reference sequence). CDR3 nucleotides: TGTGCCAGCAGCTTAGGGAGCACCGGGGAGCTGTTTTTA. Protein: CASSLGSTGELFL.

This clonotype was recorded at least ten times. The V call is TRBV15, the J call TRBJ1-4, with a weak D call TRBD1 (5 bases). Germline V gives CDR1 LNHNV, CDR2 YYDKDF (reference sequence). The CDR3 contains 16 residues. The V end lost 0 bases, the J end lost 0 bases, and 8 bases lay between the germline ends. Here the CDR3 DNA reads TGTGCCACCAGCAGAGATTTCAGGGCAACTAATGAAAAACTGTTTTTT. It specifies CATSRDFRATNEKLFF.

This clonotype appeared many times. CDR3 loop: CASSLTSGSSYEQYF. The CDR3 DNA follows: TGTGCCAGCAGCTTAACTAGCGGGAGCTCCTACGAGCAGTACTTC. The chain couples TRBV11-1 to TRBJ2-7, with 11 nucleotides matching TRBD2. CDR1 and CDR2 from the germline V gene are SGHAT and FQDESV (reference sequence). Unmatched junction bases numbered 0, after V lost 2 bases and J lost 0 bases. CDR3 size: 15 residues.

This clonotype has ten or more counts. In DNA form, the CDR3 reads TGTGCCAGCAGACGACTAGCGAGCACCGGGGAGCTGTTTTTT. Translating gives CASRRLASTGELFF. This rearrangement joins TRBV2 to TRBJ2-2; 8 nucleotides match TRBD2. The CDR3 has 14 residues. Germline loops: CDR1 SNHLY, CDR2 FYNNEI. V lost 6 bases to trimming and J lost 4 bases; unmatched junction nucleotides: 4.

This CDR3 reads CASSLGRDSQETQYF. In DNA form, the CDR3 reads TGTGCCAGCAGCTTAGGACGGGACAGCCAAGAGACCCAGTACTTC. The chain is built from TRBV7-9 and TRBJ2-5; 7 nucleotides agree with TRBD1. With V trimmed by 1 base and J by 1 base, 3 bases remained unmatched. CDR1 is SEHNR, CDR2 FQNEAQ, per germline (reference sequence). The CDR3 covers 15 residues.